This TCR beta chain was recorded in a study of cytomegalovirus exposure and HLA in healthy donors. Across the whole study: Both the 120 validation repertoires and the approximately 670 first-cohort repertoires used the same platform, as reported by a later analysis. Whole-study results and caveats: TCR beta chains numbering 150 to 200 were designated cytomegalovirus-associated.

For this clone: Its antigen is still unknown. The same CDR3 also results from other DNA sequences found in this sample.

Assay: immunoSEQ multiplex PCR; the TCRdb copy retains only in-frame clones and omits some. Of more than 250,000 clones in the sample, about nine tenths were seen once. The ends lost 6 bases at V and 2 bases at J; junction bases unmatched: 2. CDR1 MNHEY and CDR2 SVGAGI come from the germline V gene. The CDR3 length is 14 residues. Sample: PBMCs. This receptor was obtained from a woman aged 18 to 35 in good health and CMV-seronegative. The chain links TRBV6-5 to TRBJ2-7, with 12 bases identical to TRBD2. CDR3 residues: CASRGLAGTYEQYF. In DNA form, the CDR3 reads TGTGCCAGCAGAGGACTAGCGGGGACCTACGAGCAGTACTTC.